A single sample is the source of the 18 T cell receptor beta chains below, sequenced in a study of naive and memory T cell subsets. An oligonucleotide containing a UMI was ligated to the 3' end of TCR cDNA. Ligated cDNA underwent four rounds of PCR with nested alpha and beta constant region primers and SP2. TCRdb itself ran the 5' RACE reads through MiXCR, one entry per CDR3 protein. The table records some 60,000 distinct CDR3 sequences, 6% to 8% of them present only once. The receptors stem from a female donor in good health.

The table lists this clonotype with a few counts. The chain carries TRBV29-1 and TRBJ2-4, with TRBD2 as a possible D gene (5 bases). The CDR3 contains 11 residues. CDR1 and CDR2 (germline): SQVTM, ANQGSEA. Trimming removed 4 bases from V and 8 bases from J, with 9 bases in between. CDR3 protein: CSVGEGYIQYF. The CDR3 nucleotides are TGCAGCGTTGGCGAGGGTTACATTCAGTACTTC.

V is TRBV7-3 and J is TRBJ1-6, with a weak D call TRBD1 (5 bases). The CDR3 loop spans 14 amino acids. Germline CDR1 reads SGHTA; CDR2 reads FQGTGA. Trimming stripped 5 bases from V and 14 bases from J, with 19 bases between. CDR3 nucleotide sequence: TGTGCCAGCAGCGTTAATAGTGGAGAGGGGTCCCTCCACTTT. Encoded protein: CASSVNSGEGSLHF. The full variable domain, completed using reference TRBV7-3 and TRBJ1-6, is GAGVSQTPSNKVTEKGKYVELRCDPISGHTALYWYRQSLGQGPEFLIYFQGTGAADDSGLPNDRFFAVRPEGSVSTLKIQRTERGDSAVYLCASSVNSGEGSLHFGNGTRLTVT.

This clonotype was seen ten or more times. V is TRBV21-1 and J is TRBJ1-1. TRBV21-1 is deemed a pseudogene. The CDR3 has 18 amino acids. The CDR3 bases are TGTGCCAGCAGGAAGCTAAGACGGGCCCTAGCGTGGGGCACTGAAGCTTTCTTT. This codes for CASRKLRRALAWGTEAFF.

This clonotype showed up just a few times. The chain is built from TRBV6-6 and TRBJ1-2; D may be TRBD1 (5 bases). This CDR3 has 13 amino acids. Germline loops: CDR1 MNHNY, CDR2 SVGAGI (reference sequence). Trimming took off 6 bases at V and 4 bases at J, with 12 bases between the two ends. The CDR3 bases are TGTGCCAGCAGCCCCGGGGCCGTCTATGGCTACACCTTC. This codes for CASSPGAVYGYTF.

This clonotype was recorded a few times. This chain uses TRBV29-1 with TRBJ2-7, with D perhaps TRBD1 (5 bases). This CDR3 contains 11 residues. Trimming left V 5 bases short and J 3 bases short, with 8 bases between. The germline CDR1 and CDR2 sequences are SQVTM and ANQGSEA. Written as DNA, the CDR3 is TGCAGCGTTCTTGACAGCTACGAGCAGTACTTC. Amino acid sequence: CSVLDSYEQYF.

The chain joins TRBV7-8 to TRBJ2-3, with TRBD1 identical over 8 bases. Trimming cost V 5 bases and J 2 bases; bases outside gene matches: 6. This CDR3 is 15 amino acids long. The germline CDR1 and CDR2 sequences are SGHVS and FQNEAQ. The CDR3 protein is CASSRNRGATDTQYF. In DNA form, the CDR3 reads TGTGCCAGCAGCCGGAACAGGGGGGCCACAGATACGCAGTATTTT.

This clonotype was counted ten times or more. The chain carries TRBV20-1 and TRBJ1-5; D might be TRBD1 (5 bases). The CDR3 has 15 amino acids. The V gene lost 3 bases and the J gene lost 1 base, with 13 bases spanning the gap. CDR1 is DFQATT, CDR2 SNEGSKA, per germline (reference sequence). The CDR3 coding sequence is TGCAGTGCTAGTCTCAGGGCGGCGAGCAATCAGCCCCAGCATTTT. It is translated as CSASLRAASNQPQHF.

This clonotype was counted only a few times. V is TRBV3-1 and J is TRBJ2-4; D perhaps matches TRBD2 (7 bases). The germline CDR1 and CDR2 sequences are LGHDT and YNNKEL (reference sequence). This CDR3 comprises 16 residues. V was cut by 4 bases and J by 2 bases, with 15 bases left in between. CDR3 sequence reads: CASSPSNGGPKNIQYF. For the CDR3, the DNA is TGTGCCAGCAGCCCCTCAAACGGGGGGCCCAAAAACATTCAGTACTTC.

This clonotype was detected many times. The V call is TRBV6-6, the J call TRBJ1-1, with D hard to call. The CDR3 spans 13 residues. Deletions cut 3 bases from V and 1 base from J, with 6 bases between. The germline V gene encodes CDR1 MNHNY and CDR2 SVGAGI (reference sequence). The CDR3 DNA follows: TGTGCCAGCAGTTATGGCGGGAACACTGAAGCTTTCTTT. Its protein product is CASSYGGNTEAFF.

This chain joins TRBV6-5 and TRBJ1-3, with TRBD1 identical over 7 bases. Losses at the gene ends were 6 bases for V and 4 bases for J; bases not matched to a gene: 9. CDR1 is MNHEY, CDR2 SVGAGI, per germline. This CDR3 is 15 amino acids long. For the CDR3, the DNA is TGTGCCAGCAGATTTGACAGGGCAGCGGGAAACACCATATATTTT. As protein: CASRFDRAAGNTIYF.

The J gene is TRBJ2-1, the V gene TRBV4-1; 8 bases match TRBD1. The V segment lost 10 bases and the J segment 8 bases; nucleotides outside the gene matches: 13. The V gene's germline CDR1 is MGHRA and CDR2 YSYEKL. CDR3 length: 14 amino acids. Here the CDR3 DNA reads TGCGCCACCAAAACCCAGGGGGCTTTGGATGAGCAGTTCTTC. It specifies CATKTQGALDEQFF.

This clonotype has at least ten counts. V usage is TRBV19 and J usage is TRBJ1-6; 11 bases agree with TRBD1. The ends lost 7 bases at V and 7 bases at J; junction bases unmatched: 6. Germline loops: CDR1 LNHDA, CDR2 SQIVND (reference sequence). This CDR3 is built from 15 residues. The CDR3 sequence: CASTEDRGLNSPLHF. The DNA for the CDR3 is TGTGCCAGTACCGAGGACAGGGGGCTGAATTCACCCCTCCACTTT.

This clonotype has more than one count but fewer than ten. The CDR3 is CASSQDRTQPQHF. DNA of the CDR3: TGTGCCAGCAGCCAAGATAGGACACAGCCCCAGCATTTT. This chain links TRBV3-1 with TRBJ1-5, with D perhaps TRBD1 (5 bases). This CDR3 contains 13 residues. V gave up 0 bases and J gave up 7 bases, with 7 bases separating them. The germline CDR1 and CDR2 sequences are LGHDT and YNNKEL (reference sequence).

The rearrangement joins TRBV21-1 to TRBJ2-7; the table's D call of TRBD2 was not tested on the DNA. TRBV21-1 counts as a pseudogene. There are 17 residues in the CDR3. The CDR3 nucleotides are TGTGCCAGCAGCTCCCTGGGCCCCAGCGGGATCCCCTACGAGCAGTACTTC. Translating gives CASSSLGPSGIPYEQYF.

J is TRBJ2-5 and V is TRBV10-1; D gene ambiguous. The CDR3 runs to 12 residues. Germline CDR1 and CDR2: WNHNN and SYGVQD (reference sequence). The germline V and J ends were trimmed by 8 bases and 0 bases, with 7 bases remaining between them. CDR3 protein: CASGQYQETQYF. In DNA form, the CDR3 reads TGCGCCAGCGGCCAGTACCAAGAGACCCAGTACTTC.

This clonotype was detected many times. V is TRBV3-1 and J is TRBJ2-6; tentatively, D is TRBD1 (6 bases). Trimming cost V 2 bases and J 1 base, with 6 bases left between them. The CDR3 is 15 amino acids. Germline V CDR1 and CDR2: LGHDT, YNNKEL (reference sequence). CDR3 in DNA: TGTGCCAGCAGCCAAACAGGGTCTGGGGCCAACGTCCTGACTTTC. Translation gives CASSQTGSGANVLTF.

There are a few counts of this clonotype. V is TRBV2 and J is TRBJ2-3, with D perhaps matching TRBD1 or TRBD2 (5 bases each). Germline CDR1 SNHLY, CDR2 FYNNEI. V was trimmed by 7 bases and J by 2 bases, leaving 13 bases between them. CDR3 size: 14 residues. The CDR3 region is CASIRDATTDTQYF. In DNA, the CDR3 is TGTGCCAGCATTCGGGACGCCACCACAGATACGCAGTATTTT.

The chain carries TRBV5-5 and TRBJ2-4, with D perhaps TRBD1 (5 bases). The germline V and J ends were trimmed by 0 bases and 8 bases, with 12 bases remaining between them. CDR1 and CDR2 (germline): SGHKS, YYEKEE (reference sequence). There are 14 residues in the CDR3. This CDR3 is CASSLEGGAYIQYF. Written as DNA, the CDR3 is TGTGCCAGCAGCTTGGAAGGTGGGGCGTACATTCAGTACTTC.